The 17 T cell receptor beta chains given below trace back to one sample, sequenced in a study of liver allograft versus peripheral blood T cells. Study-level information: Repertoires of T cell receptors in transplanted livers were compared with recipients' peripheral blood repertoires.

TCRdb independently ran MiXCR on the reads; one entry per CDR3 protein. The table shows roughly 13,000 distinct CDR3 sequences, with roughly 20% occurring only once. All receptors come from a human patient who had a liver transplant. Some of these T cells may belong to the graft donor.

This clonotype was observed at least ten times. This chain links TRBV29-1 with TRBJ1-2; TRBD1 matches 10 bases. Trimming cost V 4 bases and J 8 bases; bases outside gene matches: 7. The CDR3 spans 13 residues. Looked up from germline, CDR1 is SQVTM and CDR2 is ANQGSEA. DNA of the CDR3: TGCAGCGTTGTGGGACAGGGGAGTTGGGGCTACACCTTC. It yields the protein CSVVGQGSWGYTF.

The rearrangement uses TRBV19 and TRBJ1-3, with TRBD1 matching over 7 bases. The germline V gene encodes CDR1 LNHDA and CDR2 SQIVND (reference sequence). V lost 6 bases, J lost 0 bases, and 11 bases stayed unmatched. The CDR3 is 17 residues long. The CDR3, as DNA: TGTGCCAGTAGATTACAAACGGACAGGCTCTCTGGAAACACCATATATTTT. As protein: CASRLQTDRLSGNTIYF.

This clonotype is termed medium-sized. The chain links TRBV6-5 to TRBJ1-6, with 7 bases identical to TRBD1. The V segment lost 7 bases and the J segment 7 bases; nucleotides outside the gene matches: 7. CDR1 and CDR2 from the germline V gene are MNHEY and SVGAGI. This CDR3 has 14 residues. The chain's CDR3 is CASTQTGRNSPLHF. Written as DNA, the CDR3 is TGTGCCAGCACCCAGACAGGGCGAAATTCACCCCTCCACTTT.

This clonotype was recorded at least ten times. This chain joins TRBV6-1 and TRBJ1-5, with D unclear. This CDR3 region has 13 residues. Germline loops: CDR1 MNHNS, CDR2 SASEGT. Trimming shortened V by 6 bases and J by 5 bases, and 11 bases separated the two germline ends. This CDR3 is CASRTRDHQPQHF. The CDR3 coding sequence is TGTGCCAGCAGGACCAGAGACCATCAGCCCCAGCATTTT.

This chain uses TRBV20-1 with TRBJ1-1; TRBD1 aligns across 9 bases. The V and J ends lost 5 bases and 1 base, in that order; junction bases with no gene match: 2. The CDR3 is 13 amino acids. Germline V lookup: CDR1 DFQATT, CDR2 SNEGSKA (reference sequence). The CDR3 sequence is CSAAQGANTEAFF. In DNA form, the CDR3 reads TGCAGTGCTGCACAGGGGGCGAACACTGAAGCTTTCTTT.

V is TRBV20-1 and J is TRBJ1-2; no reliable D call. The CDR3 spans 14 residues. The V and J ends lost 3 bases and 1 base respectively, with 12 bases between them. Germline V gives CDR1 DFQATT, CDR2 SNEGSKA (reference sequence). CDR3 amino acids: CSASSDSLNYGYTF. The CDR3 coding sequence is TGCAGTGCTAGTTCCGACTCGCTTAACTATGGCTACACCTTC.

The V and J genes are TRBV20-1 and TRBJ1-4; no definite D call. V was pared by 5 bases and J by 4 bases, with 5 bases between. The CDR3 length is 11 residues. CDR1 and CDR2 (germline): DFQATT, SNEGSKA (reference sequence). The CDR3: CSAGFNEKLFF. The CDR3 nucleotides are TGCAGTGCTGGGTTTAATGAAAAACTGTTTTTT.

The chain combines TRBV18 with TRBJ2-5, with D unresolved. Germline lookup yields CDR1 KGHSH and CDR2 LQKENI. The CDR3 contains 15 residues. Trimming took 2 bases from V and 0 from J, leaving 10 bases between them. The CDR3 DNA reads as TGTGCCAGCTCACCAGGGCCGTCATACCAAGAGACCCAGTACTTC. Its protein product is CASSPGPSYQETQYF.

This clonotype is termed medium-sized (0.01 to 0.1%). The J gene is TRBJ1-1, the V gene TRBV19, with D possibly TRBD1 on 6 matching bases. This CDR3 contains 14 residues. The germline V gene encodes CDR1 LNHDA and CDR2 SQIVND (reference sequence). V was clipped by 5 bases and J by 3 bases, with 13 bases between them. The CDR3 DNA is TGTGCCAGTAGTCGGAAAGGGGGGGACACTGAAGCTTTCTTT. It is translated as CASSRKGGDTEAFF.

Within the sample, this clonotype is medium-sized (0.01 to 0.1%). This rearrangement joins TRBV18 to TRBJ1-1; TRBD1 might be the D (5 bases). V was clipped by 2 bases and J by 6 bases, with 16 bases between them. Germline CDR1 and CDR2: KGHSH and LQKENI. This CDR3 is 15 amino acids long. The CDR3 is CASSPTTARMAEAFF. DNA of the CDR3: TGTGCCAGCTCACCAACGACAGCCCGAATGGCTGAAGCTTTCTTT.

This clonotype showed up just a few times. The genes are TRBV7-9 and TRBJ1-1; 7 nucleotides line up with TRBD1. Germline loops: CDR1 SEHNR, CDR2 FQNEAQ (reference sequence). There are 14 residues in the CDR3. The J segment lost 5 bases and the V segment lost 2 bases, leaving 5 bases of the junction unmatched. The CDR3 region is CASSLQTGQTEAFF. In nucleotides, the CDR3 is TGTGCCAGCAGCTTACAGACAGGGCAAACTGAAGCTTTCTTT.

Comment on this clonotype: Being one base from a much bigger clone, this may be a read error. The genes are TRBV19 and TRBJ1-1; possible D gene TRBD1, 5 bases. Per the germline V gene, CDR1 is LNHDA and CDR2 is SQIVND (reference sequence). The CDR3 is 12 residues long. Written as DNA, the CDR3 is TGTGCCAGTAGGAACCGGGACTCTGAAGTTTTCTTT. As protein: CASRNRDSEVFF.

V and J are TRBV20-1 and TRBJ1-3; D is perhaps TRBD1 (5 bases). CDR1 DFQATT and CDR2 SNEGSKA come from the germline V gene (reference sequence). Trimming took off 1 base at V and 4 bases at J, with 14 bases between the two ends. CDR3 size: 15 residues. The CDR3 region has the DNA TGCAGTGCTAGAGTCAGGGAGTTTGCGGGAAACACCATATATTTT. Amino acids: CSARVREFAGNTIYF.

This clonotype came up many times. V is TRBV6-6 and J is TRBJ2-3; D remains ambiguous. Germline CDR1 and CDR2: MNHNY and SVGAGI (reference sequence). V shed 6 bases and J shed 2 bases, with 3 bases lying between them. CDR3 length: 11 amino acids. The CDR3 nucleotides read TGTGCCAGCAGCACCACAGATACGCAGTATTTT. It translates to CASSTTDTQYF.

Points on this clonotype: A much larger clone sits a single nucleotide away, making a read error possible. The chain combines TRBV19 with TRBJ1-1; D is undetermined. Trimming pared 1 base from V and 1 base from J, leaving 10 bases between. CDR3 length equals 15 residues. CDR1 and CDR2 from the germline V gene are LNHDA and SQIVND (reference sequence). CDR3 coding DNA: TGTGCCAGTAGTATAGTTACCACCTCGAACACTGAAGCTTTCTTT. Amino acid sequence: CASSIVTTSNTEAFF.

CDR3 sequence (DNA): TGTGCCAGCACCCCCGGGGGCCGCACAGATACGCAGTATTTT. Translating it yields CASTPGGRTDTQYF. The rearrangement joins TRBV6-2 or TRBV6-3 to TRBJ2-3; D may be TRBD1 or TRBD2 (6 bases each). The CDR3 contains 14 residues. Between the trimmed V and J ends, which lost 7 bases and 1 base, there was a span of 12 bases. CDR1 is MNHEY and CDR2 is SVGEGT in the germline V gene.

The rearrangement joins TRBV12-5 to TRBJ1-4; 8 bases line up with TRBD1. The J segment lost 8 bases and the V segment lost 2 bases, leaving 1 base of the junction unmatched. Germline V CDR1 and CDR2: LGHNT, FRNRAP. This CDR3 is 13 amino acids long. Here the CDR3 DNA reads TGTGCTAGTGGTTTGTCAGGGGGCGAAAAACTGTTTTTT. Protein product: CASGLSGGEKLFF. The full variable domain, with the rest looked up from reference TRBV12-5 and TRBJ1-4, is DARVTQTPRHKVTEMGQEVTMRCQPILGHNTVFWYRQTMMQGLELLAYFRNRAPLDDSGMPKDRFSAEMPDATLATLKIQPSEPRDSAVYFCASGLSGGEKLFFGSGTQLSVL.